Listed below are T cell receptor beta chains from one sample, sequenced in a study of blood T cell repertoires in COVID-19. The assay was immunoSEQ multiplex PCR, and TCRdb's table has in-frame clones only and misses some. Here the sample spans 300,000 or so clones, around nine tenths being singletons. Specimen: PBMCs or T cells enriched from blood (not recorded which). The receptors here all came from a woman younger than 45 who had recovered from COVID-19. The CDR3 runs from the conserved cysteine through the conserved F or W. D genes are given only for firm matches. The size entry is marked missing in some rows and otherwise reads once, few, many or a size class.

v_gene: TRBV5-1
abundance: -
j_gene: TRBJ2-7
d_gene: -
CDR3aa: CASSGPIGVAYEQYF
CDR3nt: TGCGCCAGCAGCGGTCCGATAGGGGTGGCCTACGAGCAGTACTTC

v_gene: TRBV5-1
abundance: -
j_gene: TRBJ2-2
d_gene: TRBD1
CDR3aa: CASSMGQGVSGELFF
CDR3nt: TGCGCCAGCAGCATGGGACAGGGGGTATCCGGGGAGCTGTTTTTT

v_gene: TRBV7-9
abundance: -
j_gene: TRBJ1-5
d_gene: -
CDR3aa: CASSLGGASNQPQHF
CDR3nt: TGTGCCAGCAGCTTGGGGGGGGCCTCAAATCAGCCCCAGCATTTT

v_gene: TRBV7-2
abundance: -
j_gene: TRBJ1-2
d_gene: -
CDR3aa: CASSLLGRANYGYTF
CDR3nt: TGTGCCAGCAGCTTATTGGGCAGGGCCAACTATGGCTACACCTTC

v_gene: TRBV3-1/TRBV3-2
abundance: once
j_gene: TRBJ1-1
d_gene: -
CDR3aa: CASSQEVVRNTEAFF
CDR3nt: TGTGCCAGCAGCCAAGAAGTGGTCAGGAACACTGAAGCTTTCTTT

v_gene: TRBV7-9
abundance: -
j_gene: TRBJ2-7
d_gene: -
CDR3aa: CASSLGGPAGEQYF
CDR3nt: TGTGCCAGCAGCTTAGGCGGGCCGGCGGGGGAGCAGTACTTC

v_gene: TRBV6-5
abundance: -
j_gene: TRBJ1-1
d_gene: -
CDR3aa: CASSLPTGAGNTEAFF
CDR3nt: TGTGCCAGCAGTTTACCGACCGGCGCAGGGAACACTGAAGCTTTCTTT

v_gene: TRBV12-3/TRBV12-4
abundance: -
j_gene: TRBJ1-1
d_gene: -
CDR3aa: CASSFTYDEAFF
CDR3nt: TGTGCCAGCAGTTTTACTTACGATGAAGCTTTCTTT

v_gene: TRBV5-1
abundance: -
j_gene: TRBJ2-2
d_gene: TRBD1
CDR3aa: CASSPGQGWVPGELFF
CDR3nt: TGCGCCAGCAGCCCGGGACAGGGATGGGTTCCCGGGGAGCTGTTTTTT

v_gene: TRBV19
abundance: few
j_gene: TRBJ1-6
d_gene: -
CDR3aa: CASNQGRINRNSPLHF
CDR3nt: TGTGCCAGTAATCAGGGGCGGATAAACAGGAATTCACCCCTCCACTTT

v_gene: TRBV6-1
abundance: -
j_gene: TRBJ1-6
d_gene: -
CDR3aa: CASSEWAQGRNSPLHF
CDR3nt: TGTGCCAGCAGTGAATGGGCCCAGGGGCGAAACTCACCCCTCCACTTT

v_gene: TRBV15
abundance: -
j_gene: TRBJ2-4
d_gene: -
CDR3aa: CATSLREVGFNIQYF
CDR3nt: TGTGCCACCAGTTTGAGGGAGGTGGGCTTTAACATTCAGTACTTC

v_gene: TRBV5-1
abundance: -
j_gene: TRBJ2-5
d_gene: -
CDR3aa: CASSLTDQGRETQYF
CDR3nt: TGCGCCAGCAGCCTAACTGACCAGGGGCGGGAGACCCAGTACTTC

v_gene: TRBV19
abundance: -
j_gene: TRBJ1-2
d_gene: -
CDR3aa: CASDNPGGLRGGYTF
CDR3nt: TGTGCCAGTGATAACCCCGGGGGGCTACGGGGTGGCTACACCTTC

v_gene: TRBV7-6
abundance: -
j_gene: TRBJ1-3
d_gene: TRBD1
CDR3aa: CASSSRLQGSGNTIYF
CDR3nt: TGTGCCAGCAGCTCGCGCCTACAGGGGTCTGGAAACACCATATATTTT

v_gene: TRBV7-9
abundance: -
j_gene: TRBJ2-1
d_gene: -
CDR3aa: CASSPGRYNEQFF
CDR3nt: TGTGCCAGCAGCCCCGGGAGATACAATGAGCAGTTCTTC

v_gene: TRBV6-5
abundance: -
j_gene: TRBJ2-1
d_gene: TRBD1
CDR3aa: CASSLQGAGNEQFF
CDR3nt: TGTGCCAGCAGTTTACAGGGGGCCGGCAATGAGCAGTTCTTC

v_gene: TRBV18
abundance: -
j_gene: TRBJ1-2
d_gene: TRBD1
CDR3aa: CASSPQQGVWNYGYTF
CDR3nt: TGTGCCAGCTCACCACAACAGGGGGTTTGGAACTATGGCTACACCTTC

v_gene: TRBV19
abundance: -
j_gene: TRBJ2-7
d_gene: -
CDR3aa: CASSIREGLGYEQYF
CDR3nt: TGTGCCAGTAGTATTCGTGAGGGCTTGGGGTACGAGCAGTACTTC

v_gene: TRBV7-8
abundance: once
j_gene: TRBJ1-4
d_gene: -
CDR3aa: CASSPRSRTATNEKLFF
CDR3nt: TGTGCCAGCAGCCCCCGCTCGCGGACAGCAACTAATGAAAAACTGTTTTTT

v_gene: TRBV6-1
abundance: -
j_gene: TRBJ1-1
d_gene: -
CDR3aa: CASREGLLNTEAFF
CDR3nt: TGTGCCAGCAGGGAAGGACTCTTGAACACTGAAGCTTTCTTT

v_gene: TRBV11-3
abundance: many
j_gene: TRBJ1-1
d_gene: TRBD1
CDR3aa: CASSLHRGRITEAFF
CDR3nt: TGTGCCAGCAGCTTGCACAGGGGACGGATCACTGAAGCTTTCTTT

v_gene: TRBV2
abundance: -
j_gene: TRBJ1-4
d_gene: -
CDR3aa: CASSRDINEKLFF
CDR3nt: TGTGCCAGCAGCCGGGACATAAATGAAAAACTGTTTTTT

v_gene: TRBV9
abundance: -
j_gene: TRBJ2-3
d_gene: -
CDR3aa: CASSSPTASTDTQYF
CDR3nt: TGTGCCAGCAGCTCACCGACAGCGAGCACAGATACGCAGTATTTT

v_gene: TRBV19
abundance: -
j_gene: TRBJ2-1
d_gene: TRBD2
CDR3aa: CASSPSSGGHYNEQFF
CDR3nt: TGTGCCAGTAGTCCGAGTAGCGGGGGCCACTACAATGAGCAGTTCTTC

v_gene: TRBV7-3
abundance: once
j_gene: TRBJ1-2
d_gene: -
CDR3aa: CASSPDKSYGYTF
CDR3nt: TGTGCCAGCAGCCCTGACAAGTCCTATGGCTACACCTTC

v_gene: TRBV2
abundance: -
j_gene: TRBJ1-2
d_gene: TRBD1
CDR3aa: CASSLQGAPGYTF
CDR3nt: TGTGCCAGCAGCCTGCAGGGGGCGCCTGGCTACACCTTC